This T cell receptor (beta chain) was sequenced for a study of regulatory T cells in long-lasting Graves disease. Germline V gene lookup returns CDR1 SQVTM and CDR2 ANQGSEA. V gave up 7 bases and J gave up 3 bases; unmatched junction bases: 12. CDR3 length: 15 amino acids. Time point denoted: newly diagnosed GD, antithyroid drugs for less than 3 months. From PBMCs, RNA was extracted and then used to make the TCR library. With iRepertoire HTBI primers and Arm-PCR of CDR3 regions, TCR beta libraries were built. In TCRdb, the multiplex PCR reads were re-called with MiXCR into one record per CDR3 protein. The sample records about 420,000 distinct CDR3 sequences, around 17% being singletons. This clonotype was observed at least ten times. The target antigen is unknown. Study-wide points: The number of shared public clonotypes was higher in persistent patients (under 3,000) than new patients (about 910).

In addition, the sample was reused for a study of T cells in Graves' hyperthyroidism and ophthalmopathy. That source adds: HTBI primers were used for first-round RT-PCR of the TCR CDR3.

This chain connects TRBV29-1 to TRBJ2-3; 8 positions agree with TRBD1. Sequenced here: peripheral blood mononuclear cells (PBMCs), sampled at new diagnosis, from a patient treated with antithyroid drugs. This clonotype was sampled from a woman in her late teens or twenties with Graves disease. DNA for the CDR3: TGCAGCGCTCCCCGGACAGGGTGGGGAACAGATACGCAGTATTTT. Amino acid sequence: CSAPRTGWGTDTQYF.